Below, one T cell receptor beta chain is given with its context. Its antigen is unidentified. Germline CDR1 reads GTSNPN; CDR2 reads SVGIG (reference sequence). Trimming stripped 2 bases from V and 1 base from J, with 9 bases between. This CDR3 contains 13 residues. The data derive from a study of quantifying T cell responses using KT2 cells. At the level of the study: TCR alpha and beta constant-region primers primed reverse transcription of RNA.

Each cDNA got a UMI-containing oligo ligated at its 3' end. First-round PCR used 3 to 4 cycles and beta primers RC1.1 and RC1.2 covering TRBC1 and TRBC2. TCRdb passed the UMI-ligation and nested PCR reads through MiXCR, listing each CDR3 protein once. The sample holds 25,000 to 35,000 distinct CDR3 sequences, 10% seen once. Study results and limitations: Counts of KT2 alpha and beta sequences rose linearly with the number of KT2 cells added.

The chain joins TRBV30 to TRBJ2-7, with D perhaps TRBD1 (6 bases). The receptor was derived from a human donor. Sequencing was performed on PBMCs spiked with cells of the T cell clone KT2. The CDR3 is CAWSLGQSYEQYF. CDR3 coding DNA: TGTGCCTGGAGTCTCGGACAGTCCTACGAGCAGTACTTC.